This T cell receptor beta chain appears in the sequencing data of a study of T cell responses to AZD1222 COVID-19 vaccine. Details on this clone: The antigen remains undetermined.

Method: immunoSEQ multiplex PCR; TCRdb's copy keeps in-frame clones and lacks some. The top ten clones hold 3% to 4% of a sample with more than 95,000 clones, 75% to 90% of them seen once. The study, taken as a whole, reports: Regions 160-218 and 743-854 held dominance among vaccine-associated CD4 TCRs, which spanned spike. A reported finding is that nearly half of spike-specific TCRs target unmutated variant regions. It was only a handful of AZD1222 recipients who were seropositive at baseline. White British ancestry dominated among donors, who included more females, and clonal diversity was possibly underestimated.

This CDR3 comprises 15 residues. V lost 1 base and J lost 4; bases outside the gene matches: 7. Germline assignment: CDR1 MNHNS and CDR2 SASEGT. The sample consisted of peripheral blood, taken on day 0 of MenACWY control vaccination. This rearrangement joins TRBV6-1 to TRBJ2-7; TRBD1 matches 7 bases. The sequence came from an adult in good health. The CDR3 sequence: CASSEEGASWYEQYF. The CDR3 nucleotides read TGTGCCAGCAGTGAAGAGGGGGCCTCCTGGTACGAGCAGTACTTC.